This TCR beta chain is drawn from a study of T cell responses to AZD1222 COVID-19 vaccine (dated by TCRdb to the early 2020s). For the study in its entirety: AZD1222 recipients with second doses at about 4 weeks or about 12 weeks were pooled, because spike-specific TCR depth and breadth did not differ between schedules. TCR sequencing was performed for about 240 trial participants, of whom around 200 were given two doses of AZD1222 and approximately 25 were given two doses of MenACWY control vaccine. Enrollment into the trials was organized by age into subgroups of 18-55, 56-69 and 70-plus years, and those subgroups contained roughly 150, 30 and 60 TCR-sequenced participants, respectively.

To note about this clone: What this receptor recognizes is not known. Base-call qualities are not available, and no considerably larger clone is one nucleotide away.

Results the study describes overall, beyond this receptor: Participants were mostly white British and included more females than males, and it was suggested by the authors that clonal diversity may have been underestimated. Epitopes outside the regions mutated in the B.1.351 and B.1.1.7 variants were reportedly recognized by nearly half of the unique spike-specific TCRs. A significant rise in spike-specific TCR breadth and depth was observed after two AZD1222 doses relative to day 0 and relative to MenACWY recipients. Conclusions about previously exposed vaccinees are limited because only a handful of AZD1222 recipients were SARS-CoV-2 seropositive at baseline. Vaccine-associated CD4 TCRs spanned the whole spike protein, with dominant responses in regions 160-218 and 743-854. Because no day 14 peak-response samples were available, repertoires were characterized only after the peak T cell response. The 56-69-year group was small, and its depth increase did not reach significance, likely because of low power.

The CDR3 regions of human TCRbeta chains were analyzed by immunosequencing. On the study's bioinformatics: TCRs in the repertoires were matched against a reference library of SARS-CoV-2-specific TCRs that had been generated with the MIRA antigen-specificity platform. Breadth meant the fraction of unique TCRs that were SARS-CoV-2-associated, whereas depth meant the fraction of total T cells that were SARS-CoV-2-associated. Using the MIRA data, each spike-specific TCR was mapped to the spike region that the TCR reacts to and placed in a CD4 or CD8 class. Log10-transformed breadth and depth values were compared by one-way ANOVA with Sidak's multiple comparisons tests. Drawn from immuneACCESS, this table holds only the in-frame rearrangements with V and J called that TCRdb kept. Clones are partly lost; checked studies trace under half to an unresolved V gene and leave the rest unexplained. V, J and clone size were drawn from that table, and D and trimming were deduced from the DNA. This sample comprises 100,000 to 150,000 clones, approximately 90% of them detected only once. The top ten hold around 1.7% of the sample.

The intended sense of this specimen's time point label: baseline before first vaccination. The vaccinee samples were drawn from two UK trials, COV001 and COV002, one of which was a single-blind randomized controlled phase 2/3 trial testing AZD1222 (ChAdOx1 nCoV-19) in healthy adults. Trial participant PBMC samples were collected at day 0 and day 28 after the second dose for TCRbeta chain sequencing. CDR3 length: 11 amino acids, cysteine to phenylalanine. Only CDR3 DNA is held: 33 bases, read in frame from base 1. In the germline V gene, CDR1 corresponds to SGHDN and CDR2 to FVKESK. V drops 4 bases and J drops 10 bases, leaving 10 bases in between.

The sequences come from peripheral blood, collected on day 0 of AZD1222 vaccination. This sequence originates from an adult in good health. The chain employs TRBV14 and TRBJ1-1; TRBD1 might be the D gene, on 5 matching bases. The DNA sequence is TGTGCCAGCAGCCCCGGCCAGGGAGCTTTCTTT. Its coded protein is CASSPGQGAFF. Full variable domain (CDR3 extended with the reference TRBV14 and TRBJ1-1 proteins): EAGVTQFPSHSVIEKGQTVTLRCDPISGHDNLYWYRRVMGKEIKFLLHFVKESKQDESGMPNNRFLAERTGGTYSTLKVQPAELEDSGVYFCASSPGQGAFFGQGTRLTVV.